Listed here are 20 T cell receptor beta chains from one sample, sequenced in a study of blood T cell repertoires in COVID-19 (dated by TCRdb to about 2020). Libraries were built with the immunoSEQ multiplex PCR assay. TCRdb took over this immuneACCESS table, retaining in-frame rearrangements with V and J assigned. Such tables are incomplete; in checked studies, under half of the missing clones stem from an unresolved V gene, and the remainder is unexplained. The sample table records approximately 88,000 clones; less than 85% of these occur just once. Together, the top ten hold under 25% of the sample. Sequencing was done on a sample of peripheral blood. Every receptor here comes from an elderly woman with acute or convalescent COVID-19.

This clone came up once. This chain uses TRBV4-2 with TRBJ1-6, with D unresolved. CDR3 size: 18 residues. Germline values: CDR1 LGHNA, CDR2 YNFKEQ. Trimming cost V 1 base and J 0 bases, with 13 bases left between them. CDR3 residues: CASSQVTGGRSYNSPLHF. The CDR3 nucleotides are TGTGCCAGCAGCCAAGTTACCGGAGGGCGCTCCTATAATTCACCCCTCCACTTT.

The chain joins TRBV12-3 or TRBV12-4 to TRBJ2-2; TRBD1 is a possible D gene (5 bases). Trimming took 7 bases from V and 0 from J, leaving 6 bases between them. This CDR3 comprises 13 residues. The CDR3 here is CASKQANTGELFF. CDR3 bases: TGTGCCAGCAAACAGGCGAACACCGGGGAGCTGTTTTTT.

This rearrangement joins TRBV7-8 to TRBJ1-2; D gene ambiguous. CDR3 length: 14 residues. The V gene lost 2 bases and the J gene lost 4 bases, with 11 bases spanning the gap. The germline V gene encodes CDR1 SGHVS and CDR2 FQNEAQ. The CDR3 sequence: CASSLISESYGYTF. DNA of the CDR3: TGTGCCAGCAGCTTAATCTCAGAATCCTATGGCTACACCTTC.

The chain combines TRBV27 with TRBJ2-3; tentatively, D is TRBD2 (6 bases). The CDR3 loop spans 15 amino acids. From germline, CDR1 is MNHEY and CDR2 SMNVEV (reference sequence). V gave up 6 bases and J gave up 3 bases, with 16 bases separating them. The CDR3 sequence: CASRLLLLATDTQYF. The CDR3 bases are TGTGCCAGCAGATTACTCCTCCTAGCGACAGATACGCAGTATTTT.

The CDR3 DNA is TGCGCCAGCAGGCCGACAGGGGGCTTAAACGAGCAGTACTTC. Translated, it gives CASRPTGGLNEQYF. The chain joins TRBV5-1 to TRBJ2-7; 10 bases line up with TRBD1. The CDR3 is 14 amino acids. CDR1 and CDR2 from the germline V gene are SGHRS and YFSETQ. After removal of 5 bases from V and 5 bases from J, the junction contained 7 bases not matched to a gene. Full variable domain (remainder filled in from reference TRBV5-1 and TRBJ2-7): KAGVTQTPRYLIKTRGQQVTLSCSPISGHRSVSWYQQTPGQGLQFLFEYFSETQRNKGNFPGRFSGRQFSNSRSEMNVSTLELGDSALYLCASRPTGGLNEQYFGPGTRLTVT.

V gene TRBV5-1 combines with J gene TRBJ2-7; 9 bases are a match to TRBD2. CDR1 SGHRS and CDR2 YFSETQ come from the germline V gene. This CDR3 spans 15 amino acids. The V segment lost 0 bases and the J segment 4 bases; nucleotides outside the gene matches: 5. The CDR3 spells CASSLAAGGPYEQYF. DNA of the CDR3: TGCGCCAGCAGCTTGGCTGCGGGGGGGCCTTACGAGCAGTACTTC.

This chain links TRBV6-5 with TRBJ1-1, with TRBD1 identical over 7 bases. Trimming cost V 6 bases and J 1 base; bases outside gene matches: 5. The CDR3 runs to 14 residues. Per germline, CDR1 MNHEY and CDR2 SVGAGI. CDR3 protein: CASRGDRGNTEAFF. CDR3 bases: TGTGCCAGCAGGGGGGACAGAGGGAACACTGAAGCTTTCTTT.

This clone was recorded a few times. V is TRBV19 and J is TRBJ2-7; possibly TRBD1 for D (6 bases). CDR1 and CDR2 from the germline V gene are LNHDA and SQIVND (reference sequence). CDR3 length: 14 amino acids. V was shortened by 4 bases and J by 2 bases, with 12 bases between the two germline ends. The CDR3 coding sequence is TGTGCCAGTAGTAGGGACAAGCTCACCTACGAGCAGTACTTC. Its protein product is CASSRDKLTYEQYF.

The CDR3 bases are TGTGCCAGCAGTACCGGGACAGGGTACGAGCAGTACTTC. Protein product: CASSTGTGYEQYF. V gene TRBV12-3 or TRBV12-4 combines with J gene TRBJ2-7; 9 nucleotides align to TRBD1. J lost 4 bases, V lost 5 bases, and 3 bases had no gene match. This CDR3 has 13 amino acids.

This clone was observed a few times. The rearrangement joins TRBV10-2 to TRBJ1-5; D ambiguous. Germline CDR1 reads WSHSY; CDR2 reads SAAADI. The CDR3 contains 14 residues. V was clipped by 2 bases and J by 9 bases, with 14 bases between them. The CDR3 is CASSEGRPWAPQHF. The DNA for the CDR3 is TGCGCCAGCAGTGAGGGGAGGCCGTGGGCGCCCCAGCATTTT.

This clone was seen repeatedly, ten times or more. The chain is built from TRBV19 and TRBJ1-2; D is undetermined. This CDR3 region has 17 residues. Germline CDR1 and CDR2: LNHDA and SQIVND (reference sequence). The V end lost 7 bases, the J end lost 4 bases, and 25 bases lay between the germline ends. The CDR3 loop reads CASNTRAGETPIYGYTF. The CDR3 coding sequence is TGTGCCAGTAACACTAGGGCAGGAGAAACCCCTATCTATGGCTACACCTTC.

The chain links TRBV7-9 to TRBJ2-3, with D perhaps TRBD2 (6 bases). Germline V gene data show CDR1 as SEHNR and CDR2 as FQNEAQ (reference sequence). The CDR3 contains 12 residues. V lost 1 base and J 11 bases, leaving 10 bases between the germline ends. The CDR3 region is CASSLEGLGQYF. Here the CDR3 DNA reads TGTGCCAGCAGCTTAGAGGGACTCGGGCAGTATTTT.

V is TRBV6-5 and J is TRBJ2-3, with 10 bases lining up with TRBD2. Germline-derived CDR1 and CDR2 are MNHEY and SVGAGI. The CDR3 sequence is 13 residues long. J was trimmed by 10 bases and V by 0 bases; bases with no gene match: 1. DNA for the CDR3: TGTGCCAGCAGTTACTCAGGACTAGCGGCGCAGTATTTT. Its translation is CASSYSGLAAQYF.

V gene TRBV9 combines with J gene TRBJ1-4; the D gene is possibly TRBD1 (5 bases). The CDR3 sequence is 15 residues long. The V and J ends lost 3 bases and 7 bases respectively, with 16 bases between them. Germline V lookup: CDR1 SGDLS, CDR2 YYNGEE. The CDR3 bases are TGTGCCAGCAGCGCTCGGGACGGAGGGCCTGAAAAACTGTTTTTT. This translates into CASSARDGGPEKLFF.

The chain combines TRBV7-3 with TRBJ2-2; D remains unclear. Trimming cost V 0 bases and J 3 bases, with 5 bases left between them. There are 14 residues in the CDR3. The germline V gene encodes CDR1 SGHTA and CDR2 FQGTGA. The CDR3 sequence is CASSLTYYTGELFF. The DNA for the CDR3 is TGTGCCAGCAGCTTAACGTACTACACCGGGGAGCTGTTTTTT.

V usage is TRBV19 and J usage is TRBJ1-1; no clear D gene. V gave up 2 bases and J gave up 2 bases, with 9 bases separating them. CDR1 and CDR2 from the germline V gene are LNHDA and SQIVND (reference sequence). The CDR3 is 14 amino acids. The chain's CDR3 is CASSIPAGNTEAFF. The CDR3 coding sequence is TGTGCCAGTAGTATACCGGCAGGAAACACTGAAGCTTTCTTT. The full variable domain, in which reference TRBV19 and TRBJ1-1 provide the parts outside the CDR3, is DGGITQSPKYLFRKEGQNVTLSCEQNLNHDAMYWYRQDPGQGLRLIYYSQIVNDFQKGDIAEGYSVSREKKESFPLTVTSAQKNPTAFYLCASSIPAGNTEAFFGQGTRLTVV.

V and J are TRBV4-2 and TRBJ2-7, with 7 bases lining up with TRBD1. This CDR3 comprises 16 residues. The ends lost 3 bases at V and 0 bases at J; junction bases unmatched: 8. Germline CDR1 is LGHNA and CDR2 is YNFKEQ. The CDR3 DNA follows: TGTGCCAGCAGCCAGAATGACAGGGTTGGCTCCTACGAGCAGTACTTC. Amino acids: CASSQNDRVGSYEQYF.

This clone has a handful of counts. The CDR3 DNA is TGTGCCAGCAGCTCAAGCGGGGGCCCCACCGGGGAGCTGTTTTTT. This gives the protein CASSSSGGPTGELFF. The rearrangement joins TRBV7-3 to TRBJ2-2; TRBD2 matches 8 bases. This CDR3 is 15 amino acids long. Trimming removed 4 bases from V and 4 bases from J; junction bases left unmatched: 5. Germline-derived CDR1 and CDR2 are SGHTA and FQGTGA.

DNA of the CDR3: TGTGCCAGCAGCCAAACGCAGACACTGAGAAACACCATATATTTT. This codes for CASSQTQTLRNTIYF. The rearrangement uses TRBV3-1 (or the pseudogene TRBV3-2) and TRBJ1-3; D is uncertain. Per the germline V gene, CDR1 is LGHDT and CDR2 is YNNKEL (reference sequence). V lost 2 bases to trimming and J lost 5 bases, with 13 bases between them. This CDR3 is built from 15 residues.

The chain is built from TRBV5-5 and TRBJ2-7; 7 bases line up with TRBD1. Germline V gene lookup returns CDR1 SGHKS and CDR2 YYEKEE (reference sequence). With V trimmed by 0 bases and J by 5 bases, 5 bases remained unmatched. The CDR3 spans 14 residues. In DNA form, the CDR3 reads TGTGCCAGCAGCTTGGAAGGGGGCCGGCACGAGCAGTACTTC. Encoded protein: CASSLEGGRHEQYF.